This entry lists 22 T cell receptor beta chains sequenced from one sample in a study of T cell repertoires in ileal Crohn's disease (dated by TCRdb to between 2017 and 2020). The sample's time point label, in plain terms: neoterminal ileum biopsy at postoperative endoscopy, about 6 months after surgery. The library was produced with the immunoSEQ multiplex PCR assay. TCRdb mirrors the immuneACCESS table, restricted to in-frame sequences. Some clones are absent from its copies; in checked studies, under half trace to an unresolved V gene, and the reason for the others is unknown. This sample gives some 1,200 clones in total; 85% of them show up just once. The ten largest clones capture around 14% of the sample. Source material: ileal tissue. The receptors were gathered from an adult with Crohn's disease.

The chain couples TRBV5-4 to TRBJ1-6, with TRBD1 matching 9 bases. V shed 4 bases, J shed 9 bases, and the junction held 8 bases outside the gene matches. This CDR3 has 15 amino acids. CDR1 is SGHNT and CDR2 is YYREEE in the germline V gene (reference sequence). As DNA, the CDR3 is TGTGCCAGCAGCGATCACAGGGGGCAGGGTTCACCCCTCCACTTT. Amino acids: CASSDHRGQGSPLHF.

The CDR3 loop is CASSLGLGVEEQYF. CDR3 sequence (DNA): TGTGCCAGCAGCTTAGGACTCGGGGTGGAAGAGCAGTACTTC. The chain has TRBV7-9 and TRBJ2-7, with D tentatively TRBD2 (5 bases). Per germline, CDR1 SEHNR and CDR2 FQNEAQ (reference sequence). V was pared by 1 base and J by 7 bases, with 14 bases between. The CDR3 length is 14 residues.

This chain's CDR3 is CASSRRTSGVENTQYF. For the CDR3, the DNA is TGTGCCAGCAGCCGGCGGACTAGCGGGGTCGAGAATACGCAGTATTTT. V is TRBV5-6 and J is TRBJ2-3; the match to TRBD2 covers 12 bases. Germline V gene lookup returns CDR1 SGHDT and CDR2 YYEEEE. This CDR3 contains 16 residues. Trimming removed 4 bases from V and 7 bases from J; junction bases left unmatched: 10.

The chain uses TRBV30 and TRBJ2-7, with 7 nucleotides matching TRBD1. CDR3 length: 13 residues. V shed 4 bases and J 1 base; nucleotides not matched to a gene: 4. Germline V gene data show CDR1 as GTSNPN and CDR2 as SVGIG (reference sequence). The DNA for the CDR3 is TGTGCCTGGAAGTTGGGACAGTCCTACGAGCAGTACTTC. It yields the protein CAWKLGQSYEQYF.

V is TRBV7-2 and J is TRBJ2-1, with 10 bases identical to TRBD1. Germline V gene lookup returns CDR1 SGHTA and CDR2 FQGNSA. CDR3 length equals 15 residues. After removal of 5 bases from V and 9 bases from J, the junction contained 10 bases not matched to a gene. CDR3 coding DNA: TGTGCCAGCAGCCCCGGCGGGGGACAGGGGAGTGAGCAGTTCTTC. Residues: CASSPGGGQGSEQFF.

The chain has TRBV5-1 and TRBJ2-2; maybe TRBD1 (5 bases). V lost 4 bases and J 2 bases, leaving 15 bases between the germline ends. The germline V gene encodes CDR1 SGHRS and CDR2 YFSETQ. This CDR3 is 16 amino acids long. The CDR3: CASSRGLGLNTGELFF. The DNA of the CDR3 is TGCGCCAGCAGCAGGGGTCTCGGATTAAACACCGGGGAGCTGTTTTTT.

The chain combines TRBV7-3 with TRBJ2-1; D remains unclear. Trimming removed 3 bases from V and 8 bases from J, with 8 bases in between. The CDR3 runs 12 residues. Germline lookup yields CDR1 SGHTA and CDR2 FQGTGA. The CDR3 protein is CASSFRGDEQFF. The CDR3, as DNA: TGTGCCAGCAGCTTCCGTGGAGATGAGCAGTTCTTC.

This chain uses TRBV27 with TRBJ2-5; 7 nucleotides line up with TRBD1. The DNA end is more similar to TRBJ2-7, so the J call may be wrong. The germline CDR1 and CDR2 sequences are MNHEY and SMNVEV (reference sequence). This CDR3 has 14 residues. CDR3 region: CASSPGTVTYEQYF. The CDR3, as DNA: TGTGCCAGCAGTCCCGGGACAGTGACCTACGAGCAGTACTTC.

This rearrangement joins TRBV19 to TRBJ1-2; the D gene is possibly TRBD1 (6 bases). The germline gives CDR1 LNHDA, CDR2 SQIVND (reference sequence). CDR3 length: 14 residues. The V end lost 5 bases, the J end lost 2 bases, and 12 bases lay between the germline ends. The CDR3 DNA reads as TGTGCCAGTAGTCTGGTCCAGGGGAACTATGGCTACACCTTC. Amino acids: CASSLVQGNYGYTF.

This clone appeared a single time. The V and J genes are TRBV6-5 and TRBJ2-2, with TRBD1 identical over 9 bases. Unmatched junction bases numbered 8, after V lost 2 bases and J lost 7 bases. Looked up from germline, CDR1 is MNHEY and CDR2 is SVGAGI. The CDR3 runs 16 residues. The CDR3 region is CASSYGYTGGVGELFF. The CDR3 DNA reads TGTGCCAGCAGTTACGGGTATACAGGGGGCGTCGGGGAGCTGTTTTTT.

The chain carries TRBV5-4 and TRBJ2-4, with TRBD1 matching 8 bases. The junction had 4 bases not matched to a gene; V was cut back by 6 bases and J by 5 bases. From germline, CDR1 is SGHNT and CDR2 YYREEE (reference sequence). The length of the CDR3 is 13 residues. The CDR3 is CASTPGQENIQYF. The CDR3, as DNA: TGTGCCAGCACCCCGGGACAGGAAAACATTCAGTACTTC.

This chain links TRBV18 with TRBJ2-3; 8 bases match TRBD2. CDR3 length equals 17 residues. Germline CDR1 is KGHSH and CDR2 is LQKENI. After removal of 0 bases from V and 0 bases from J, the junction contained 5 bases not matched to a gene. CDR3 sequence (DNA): TGTGCCAGCTCACCACCGGGGGTAGCGGGGAGCACAGATACGCAGTATTTT. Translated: CASSPPGVAGSTDTQYF.

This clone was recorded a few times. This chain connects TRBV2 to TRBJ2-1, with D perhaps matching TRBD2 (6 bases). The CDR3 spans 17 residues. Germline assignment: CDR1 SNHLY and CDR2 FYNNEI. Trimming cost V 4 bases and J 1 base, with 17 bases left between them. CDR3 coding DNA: TGTGCCAGCAGTGGGGTCTTCGGAGGGAGGTCCTACAATGAGCAGTTCTTC. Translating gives CASSGVFGGRSYNEQFF. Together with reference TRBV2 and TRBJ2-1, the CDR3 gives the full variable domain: EPEVTQTPSHQVTQMGQEVILRCVPISNHLYFYWYRQILGQKVEFLVSFYNNEISEKSEIFDDQFSVERPDGSNFTLKIRSTKLEDSAMYFCASSGVFGGRSYNEQFFGPGTRLTVL.

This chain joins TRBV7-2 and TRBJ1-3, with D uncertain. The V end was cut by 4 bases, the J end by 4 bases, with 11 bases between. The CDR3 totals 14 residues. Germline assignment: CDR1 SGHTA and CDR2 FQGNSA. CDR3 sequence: CASSSRAGGNTIYF. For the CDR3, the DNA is TGTGCCAGCAGCTCACGAGCGGGCGGAAACACCATATATTTT.

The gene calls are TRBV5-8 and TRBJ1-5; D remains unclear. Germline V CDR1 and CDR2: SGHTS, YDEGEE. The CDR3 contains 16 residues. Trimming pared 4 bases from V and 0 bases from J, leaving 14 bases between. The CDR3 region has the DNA TGTGCCAGCAGCCCCGGAGGGATGGGTAGCAATCAGCCCCAGCATTTT. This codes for CASSPGGMGSNQPQHF. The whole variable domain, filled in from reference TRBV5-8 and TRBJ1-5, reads EAGVTQSPTHLIKTRGQQATLRCSPISGHTSVYWYQQALGLGLQFLLWYDEGEERNRGNFPPRFSGRQFPNYSSELNVNALELEDSALYLCASSPGGMGSNQPQHFGDGTRLSIL.

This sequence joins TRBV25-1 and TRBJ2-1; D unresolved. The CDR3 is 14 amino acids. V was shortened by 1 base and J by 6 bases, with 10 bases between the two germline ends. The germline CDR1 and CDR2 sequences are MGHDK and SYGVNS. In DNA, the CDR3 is TGTGCCAGCAGTGAATCCGGAGACCTCAATGAGCAGTTCTTC. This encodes CASSESGDLNEQFF.

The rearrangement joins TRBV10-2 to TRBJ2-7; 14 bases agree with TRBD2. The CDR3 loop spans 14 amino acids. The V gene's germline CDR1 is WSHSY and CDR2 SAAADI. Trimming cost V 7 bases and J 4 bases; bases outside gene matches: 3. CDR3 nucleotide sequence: TGCGCCAGCACTGGGACTAGCGGGGGTTACGAGCAGTACTTC. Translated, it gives CASTGTSGGYEQYF.

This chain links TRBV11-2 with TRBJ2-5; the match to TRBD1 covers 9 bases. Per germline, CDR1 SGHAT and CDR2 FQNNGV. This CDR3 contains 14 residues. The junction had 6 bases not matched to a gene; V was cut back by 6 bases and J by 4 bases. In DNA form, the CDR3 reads TGTGCCAGCAGACGGGGACAGGGAGGAGAGACCCAGTACTTC. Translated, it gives CASRRGQGGETQYF.

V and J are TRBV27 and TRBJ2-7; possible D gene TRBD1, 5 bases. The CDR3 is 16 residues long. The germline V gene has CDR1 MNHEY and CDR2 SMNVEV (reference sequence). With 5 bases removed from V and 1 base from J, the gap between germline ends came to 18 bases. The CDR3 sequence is CASSPGKKRTSYEQYF. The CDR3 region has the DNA TGTGCCAGCAGTCCAGGGAAGAAAAGGACGTCCTACGAGCAGTACTTC.

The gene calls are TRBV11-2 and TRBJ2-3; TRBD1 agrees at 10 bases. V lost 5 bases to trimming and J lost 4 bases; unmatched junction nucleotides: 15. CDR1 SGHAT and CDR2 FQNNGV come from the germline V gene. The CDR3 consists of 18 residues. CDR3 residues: CASSPSGQGFLIADTQYF. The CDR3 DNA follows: TGTGCCAGCAGCCCCTCGGGACAGGGGTTTTTGATCGCAGATACGCAGTATTTT.

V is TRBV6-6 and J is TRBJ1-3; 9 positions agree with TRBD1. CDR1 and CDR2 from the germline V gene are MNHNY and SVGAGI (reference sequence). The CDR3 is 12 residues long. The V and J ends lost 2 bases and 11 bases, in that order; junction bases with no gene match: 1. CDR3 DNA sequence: TGTGCCAGCAGTTACGACAGGGGGTCCATATATTTT. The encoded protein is CASSYDRGSIYF.

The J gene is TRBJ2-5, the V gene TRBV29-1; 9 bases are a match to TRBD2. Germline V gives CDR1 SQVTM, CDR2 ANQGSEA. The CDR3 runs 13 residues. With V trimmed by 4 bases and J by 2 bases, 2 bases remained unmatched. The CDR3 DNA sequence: TGCAGCGTTGGCGCGGGGGGGCAAGAGACCCAGTACTTC. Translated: CSVGAGGQETQYF.